This entry describes one T cell receptor (beta chain). Antigen: not known. Unique molecular identifiers featured in how the TCRbeta library was prepared. A single record per CDR3 protein comes from TCRdb applying MiXCR to the PCR reads. The sample has around 76,000 distinct CDR3 sequences, about a sixth seen once; the top ten hold 40% to 65%. The ends lost 4 bases at V and 3 bases at J; junction bases unmatched: 2. CDR1 is MNHEY and CDR2 is SVGAGI in the germline V gene. The CDR3 runs 15 residues. The data were obtained in a study of T-cell reconstitution after alpha-beta-depleted transplantation in children. Study observations and caveats: Newly produced T cells mostly provided counts and TCRbeta diversity after one year, as hyperexpanded clones declined.

V gene TRBV6-5 combines with J gene TRBJ2-1; 11 nucleotides agree with TRBD1. The receptor's source is a male patient aged 2-9 years who had a stem cell transplant for acute lymphoblastic leukemia, so the T cells may come from the graft donor. The sequencing here drew on PBMCs, mostly from graft donor cells, taken 360 days after TCRalphabeta/CD19-depleted stem cell transplant. For the CDR3, the DNA is TGTGCCAGCAGTTCCGGGACAGGGGGCTACAATGAGCAGTTCTTC. Translating gives CASSSGTGGYNEQFF.